This TCR beta chain derives from a study of T cells in Graves' hyperthyroidism and ophthalmopathy. RNA transcripts served as the template for amplifying TCR beta CDR3 regions. HTBI primers were the set used in a first-round RT-PCR of the TCR CDR3. Each CDR3 protein is one row after TCRdb ran MiXCR on the multiplex PCR reads. Among roughly 180,000 distinct CDR3 sequences listed, over 8% were seen once. This clonotype was seen a few times. CDR3 length: 14 residues. With 5 bases clipped from V and 6 bases from J, the junction kept 7 bases outside the gene matches. The germline V gene has CDR1 LNHNV and CDR2 YYDKDF (reference sequence).

This clonotype originated in a woman under 30 with Graves' hyperthyroidism that later progressed to Graves' ophthalmopathy. Sequenced: blood. The J gene is TRBJ2-1, the V gene TRBV15; 7 positions match TRBD2. CDR3 loop: CATSVRLALNEQFF. CDR3 DNA: TGTGCCACCAGCGTTAGACTAGCCCTCAATGAGCAGTTCTTC.